This T cell receptor beta chain was sequenced for a study of blood T cell repertoires in COVID-19. Study background: PBMCs, B-cell-depleted T cells, or T cells provided the cDNA or gDNA that made up the material.

Libraries were prepared by immunoSEQ multiplex PCR; TCRdb keeps only in-frame clonotypes and omits some of them. The repertoire consists of about 200,000 clones, with roughly 80% occurring once and the leading ten covering roughly 5.7%. The CDR3 totals 14 residues. V was clipped by 5 bases and J by 8 bases, with 18 bases between them. The germline V gene has CDR1 SGHAT and CDR2 FQNNGV. What was sequenced was peripheral blood. This TCR was recovered from a woman between 40 and 50 years old with COVID-19, enrolled during active disease. The chain links TRBV11-2 to TRBJ1-2; D is unclear. The CDR3 is CASSPRIQGGGYTF. CDR3 DNA: TGTGCCAGCAGCCCCCGGATCCAAGGAGGAGGCTACACCTTC.